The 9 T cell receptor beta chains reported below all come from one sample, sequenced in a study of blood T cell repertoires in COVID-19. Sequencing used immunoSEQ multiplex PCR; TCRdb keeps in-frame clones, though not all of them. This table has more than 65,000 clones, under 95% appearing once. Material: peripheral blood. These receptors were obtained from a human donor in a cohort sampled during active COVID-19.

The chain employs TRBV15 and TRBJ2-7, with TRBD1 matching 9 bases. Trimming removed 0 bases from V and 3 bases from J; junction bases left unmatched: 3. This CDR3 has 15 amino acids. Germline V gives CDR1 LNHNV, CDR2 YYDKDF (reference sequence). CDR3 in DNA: TGTGCCACCAGCAGAGATCGGGGACAGGGCTACGAGCAGTACTTC. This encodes CATSRDRGQGYEQYF.

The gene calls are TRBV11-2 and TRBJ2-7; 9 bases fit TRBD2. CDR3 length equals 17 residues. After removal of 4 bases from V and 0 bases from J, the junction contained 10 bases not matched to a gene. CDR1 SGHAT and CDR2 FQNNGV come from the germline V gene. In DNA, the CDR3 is TGTGCCAGCAGCTCTAGATCGATAGCGGGGGCCTCCTACGAGCAGTACTTC. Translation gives CASSSRSIAGASYEQYF.

The CDR3 nucleotides read TGTGCCAGCAGTGAACGACAGTTTAATTCACCCCTCCACTTT. This sequence encodes CASSERQFNSPLHF. V gene TRBV6-1 combines with J gene TRBJ1-6; D is perhaps TRBD1 (5 bases). Germline V gene data show CDR1 as MNHNS and CDR2 as SASEGT. This CDR3 is built from 14 residues. Trimming removed 2 bases at V and 6 bases at J, with 8 bases between.

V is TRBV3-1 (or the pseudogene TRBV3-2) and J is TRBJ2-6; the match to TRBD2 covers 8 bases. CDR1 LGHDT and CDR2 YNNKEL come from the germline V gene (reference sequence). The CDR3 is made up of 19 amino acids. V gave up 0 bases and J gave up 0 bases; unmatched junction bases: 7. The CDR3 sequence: CASSQEAGGRPSGANVLTF. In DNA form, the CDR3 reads TGTGCCAGCAGCCAAGAGGCGGGGGGAAGACCCTCTGGGGCCAACGTCCTGACTTTC.

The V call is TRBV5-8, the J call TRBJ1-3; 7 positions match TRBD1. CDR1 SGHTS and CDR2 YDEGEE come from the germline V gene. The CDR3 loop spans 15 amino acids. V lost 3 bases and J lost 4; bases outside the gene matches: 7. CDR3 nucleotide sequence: TGTGCCAGCAGCTACAGGGGAGGAAGAGGAAACACCATATATTTT. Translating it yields CASSYRGGRGNTIYF.

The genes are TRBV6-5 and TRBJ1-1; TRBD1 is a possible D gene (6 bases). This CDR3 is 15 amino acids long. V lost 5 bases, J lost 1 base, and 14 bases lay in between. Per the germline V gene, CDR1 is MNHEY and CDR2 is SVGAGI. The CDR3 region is CASSRTRGENTEAFF. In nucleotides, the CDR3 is TGTGCCAGCAGTCGAACCAGGGGCGAGAACACTGAAGCTTTCTTT.

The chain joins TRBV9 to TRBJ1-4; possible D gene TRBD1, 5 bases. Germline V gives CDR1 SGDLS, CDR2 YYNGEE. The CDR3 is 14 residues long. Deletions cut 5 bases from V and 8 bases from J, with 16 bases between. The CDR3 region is CASSEDMMEEKLFF. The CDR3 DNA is TGTGCCAGCAGTGAGGACATGATGGAAGAAAAACTGTTTTTT.

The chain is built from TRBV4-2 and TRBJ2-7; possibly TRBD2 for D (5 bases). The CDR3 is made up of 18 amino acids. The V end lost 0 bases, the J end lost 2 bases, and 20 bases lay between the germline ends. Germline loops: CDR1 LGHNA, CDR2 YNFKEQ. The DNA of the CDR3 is TGTGCCAGCAGCCAAGATCGGGGTTCGGAGCGAGGGACCTACGAGCAGTACTTC. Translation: CASSQDRGSERGTYEQYF.

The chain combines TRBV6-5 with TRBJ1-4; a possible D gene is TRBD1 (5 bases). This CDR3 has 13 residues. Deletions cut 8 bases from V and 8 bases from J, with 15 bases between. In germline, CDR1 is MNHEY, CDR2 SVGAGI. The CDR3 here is CASQGQGLEKLFF. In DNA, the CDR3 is TGTGCCAGCCAGGGCCAGGGTCTCGAAAAACTGTTTTTT.